These 32 T cell receptor beta chains share one sample of origin, sequenced in a study of post-analysis software for immune sequencing data. Findings of the study overall: Patients had higher frequencies than controls of roughly 5 TRBV segments, including TRBV5-6, TRBV5-1 and TRBV20-1.

No antigen has been identified for these receptors. Each TCR beta cDNA library carried unique molecular identifiers. TCRdb re-derived calls from the PCR reads in MiXCR, one entry per CDR3 protein. The sample shows around 770,000 distinct CDR3 sequences, just over 45% of them seen only once. Sequenced material: blood. The receptors derive from a girl between 10 and 17 years old with multiple sclerosis.

On this clonotype: A junction end diverges from the germline sequence, so it may reflect a read error. The gene calls are TRBV24-1 and TRBJ2-3; D is perhaps TRBD1 or TRBD2 (6 bases each). The CDR3 is 15 residues long. CDR1 and CDR2 (germline): KGHDR, SFDVKD. The CDR3 DNA is TGTGCCGCCAGTGATACCACGGGGGCAGGGGATACGCAGTATTTT. Protein product: CAASDTTGAGDTQYF.

The rearrangement joins TRBV13 to TRBJ2-7; a possible D gene is TRBD2 (6 bases). The CDR3 has 15 residues. Trimming pared 2 bases from V and 3 bases from J, leaving 14 bases between. CDR1 PRHDT and CDR2 FYEKMQ come from the germline V gene (reference sequence). For the CDR3, the DNA is TGTGCCAGCAGCTTATCCGGGAGAACTTACTACGAGCAGTACTTC. It specifies CASSLSGRTYYEQYF.

Only a few counts were recorded for this clonotype. The genes are TRBV7-9 and TRBJ2-3; D uncertain. CDR1 and CDR2 from the germline V gene are SEHNR and FQNEAQ (reference sequence). V gave up 4 bases and J gave up 8 bases, with 10 bases separating them. The CDR3 loop spans 12 amino acids. The CDR3 nucleotides are TGTGCCAGCAGCTGGTACCCTGGTACGCAGTATTTT. This gives the protein CASSWYPGTQYF.

In its sample, this clonotype was seen a few times. The gene calls are TRBV27 and TRBJ2-7; a possible D gene is TRBD2 (5 bases). The V and J ends lost 5 bases and 2 bases respectively, with 13 bases between them. Germline V gene lookup returns CDR1 MNHEY and CDR2 SMNVEV (reference sequence). The CDR3 spans 14 residues. The CDR3 here is CASSNLGLPYEQYF. The CDR3 nucleotides are TGTGCCAGCAGTAACCTCGGACTGCCCTACGAGCAGTACTTC.

This chain connects TRBV27 to TRBJ1-4; possible D gene TRBD1, 5 bases. V shed 3 bases and J shed 8 bases, with 19 bases lying between them. Germline CDR1 and CDR2: MNHEY and SMNVEV (reference sequence). CDR3 size: 16 residues. This CDR3 reads CASSLGPGAQGEKLFF. Here the CDR3 DNA reads TGTGCCAGCAGTTTGGGGCCCGGGGCCCAGGGCGAAAAACTGTTTTTT.

This clonotype showed up just a few times. The chain joins TRBV27 to TRBJ2-3, with 7 bases fitting TRBD1. Losses at the gene ends were 6 bases for V and 6 bases for J; bases not matched to a gene: 3. Germline V gene data show CDR1 as MNHEY and CDR2 as SMNVEV (reference sequence). The CDR3 length is 12 residues. CDR3 amino acids: CASSDRVDTQYF. In DNA form, the CDR3 reads TGTGCCAGCAGCGACAGGGTTGATACGCAGTATTTT.

A remark on this clonotype: The junction departs from the called germline gene at one end, perhaps through a read error. The rearrangement uses TRBV15 and TRBJ1-5, with 7 bases identical to TRBD1. The germline gives CDR1 LNHNV, CDR2 YYDKDF (reference sequence). CDR3 length: 15 residues. The CDR3, as DNA: TGTGCCACCAGCGGAGACAGGGCCACACATCAGCCCCAGCATTTT. The encoded protein is CATSGDRATHQPQHF.

This rearrangement joins TRBV27 to TRBJ1-1, with D unclear. The CDR3 consists of 13 residues. In germline, CDR1 is MNHEY, CDR2 SMNVEV (reference sequence). Trimming pared 4 bases from V and 2 bases from J, leaving 8 bases between. CDR3 protein: CASSWIGNTEAFF. CDR3 sequence (DNA): TGTGCCAGCAGTTGGATAGGCAACACTGAAGCTTTCTTT.

This chain joins TRBV28 and TRBJ2-5; D is possibly TRBD2 (6 bases). V was clipped by 2 bases and J by 2 bases, with 15 bases between them. CDR1 and CDR2 (germline): MDHEN, SYDVKM. CDR3 size: 16 residues. The CDR3: CASSLVFPGEQETQYF. As DNA, the CDR3 is TGTGCCAGCAGTTTAGTATTCCCGGGGGAACAAGAGACCCAGTACTTC.

The chain couples TRBV12-3 or TRBV12-4 to TRBJ2-4; D possibly corresponds to TRBD2 (6 bases). The CDR3 is 14 residues long. Trimming stripped 8 bases from V and 1 base from J, with 12 bases between. CDR3 loop: CASGQAGAKNIQYF. The CDR3 DNA sequence: TGTGCCAGCGGTCAGGCGGGGGCCAAAAACATTCAGTACTTC.

The chain joins TRBV19 to TRBJ2-4, with no clear D. The CDR3 is 16 amino acids. Germline V gives CDR1 LNHDA, CDR2 SQIVND (reference sequence). V was cut by 0 bases and J by 0 bases, with 9 bases left in between. The CDR3 sequence: CASSIDISLAKNIQYF. The CDR3 bases are TGTGCCAGTAGTATAGACATCTCTTTAGCCAAAAACATTCAGTACTTC.

This clonotype was picked up a small number of times. The chain is built from TRBV3-1 and TRBJ1-6; D is undetermined. The germline V and J ends were trimmed by 4 bases and 0 bases, with 10 bases remaining between them. The germline CDR1 and CDR2 sequences are LGHDT and YNNKEL (reference sequence). The CDR3 totals 16 residues. CDR3 sequence reads: CASSPTFSSYNSPLHF. The CDR3 DNA reads TGTGCCAGCAGCCCGACATTTAGCTCCTATAATTCACCCCTCCACTTT. Using reference TRBV3-1 and TRBJ1-6 for the parts outside the CDR3, the full variable domain is DTAVSQTPKYLVTQMGNDKSIKCEQNLGHDTMYWYKQDSKKFLKIMFSYNNKELIINETVPNRFSPKSPDKAHLNLHINSLELGDSAVYFCASSPTFSSYNSPLHFGNGTRLTVT.

This clonotype was counted a few times. The rearrangement joins TRBV6-4 to TRBJ2-1; TRBD2 agrees at 9 bases. V gave up 0 bases and J gave up 15 bases; unmatched junction bases: 3. This CDR3 region has 12 residues. Germline V CDR1 and CDR2: MRHNA, SNTAGT. CDR3 residues: CASSDSGTSRFF. CDR3 sequence (DNA): TGTGCCAGCAGTGACTCCGGGACTAGCAGGTTCTTC.

The CDR3 DNA reads TGCAGCGTTGAACAGGTCTCTGAAGCTTTCTTT. This gives the protein CSVEQVSEAFF. J is TRBJ1-1 and V is TRBV29-1; D gene uncertain. The germline CDR1 and CDR2 sequences are SQVTM and ANQGSEA. Trimming pared 2 bases from V and 6 bases from J, leaving 7 bases between. CDR3 size: 11 residues.

This chain links TRBV29-1 with TRBJ2-5; TRBD2 agrees at 9 bases. The DNA end is more similar to TRBJ2-7, so the J call may be wrong. Looked up from germline, CDR1 is SQVTM and CDR2 is ANQGSEA. The CDR3 has 13 amino acids. The CDR3 bases are TGCAGCGTTGAGCGTCTAGCGGGAATCGAGCAGTACTTC. Its protein is CSVERLAGIEQYF.

The chain links TRBV11-2 to TRBJ2-4; D might be TRBD1 (6 bases). Germline values: CDR1 SGHAT, CDR2 FQNNGV. This CDR3 spans 17 amino acids. V gave up 3 bases and J gave up 0 bases, with 15 bases separating them. CDR3 residues: CASSFSRTELAKNIQYF. The CDR3, as DNA: TGTGCCAGCAGCTTTTCCCGGACAGAGCTAGCCAAAAACATTCAGTACTTC. The full variable domain, completed using reference TRBV11-2 and TRBJ2-4, is EAGVAQSPRYKIIEKRQSVAFWCNPISGHATLYWYQQILGQGPKLLIQFQNNGVVDDSQLPKDRFSAERLKGVDSTLKIQPAKLEDSAVYLCASSFSRTELAKNIQYFGAGTRLSVL.

This chain connects TRBV28 to TRBJ1-1, with D perhaps matching TRBD1 (6 bases). The CDR3 runs to 17 residues. Looked up from germline, CDR1 is MDHEN and CDR2 is SYDVKM. The CDR3, as DNA: TGTGACCTGAAGGAGGGGGGAGGGGAGGGATCGAACACTGAAGCTTTCTTT. Translated: CDLKEGGGEGSNTEAFF.

Remarks on this clonotype: A single base separates this from a much larger clone, so it may be a read error. This chain connects TRBV6-6 to TRBJ2-7; D is undetermined. The CDR3 runs 14 residues. Germline assignment: CDR1 MNHNY and CDR2 SVGAGI (reference sequence). With 2 bases removed from V and 0 bases from J, the gap between germline ends came to 8 bases. DNA of the CDR3: TGTGCCAGCAGTTACGGCAGGAGCTCCTACGAGCAGTACTTC. Protein sequence: CASSYGRSSYEQYF.

J is TRBJ2-1 and V is TRBV7-9, with 7 bases lining up with TRBD1. The CDR3 is made up of 16 amino acids. Per the germline V gene, CDR1 is SEHNR and CDR2 is FQNEAQ (reference sequence). V trimming: 5 bases; J trimming: 2 bases; junction bases outside the gene matches: 9. The CDR3 protein is CASSPTGTETYNEQFF. The CDR3 DNA reads TGTGCCAGCAGCCCGACCGGGACAGAGACCTACAATGAGCAGTTCTTC. Combining the CDR3 with reference TRBV7-9 and TRBJ2-1 gives the whole variable domain DTGVSQNPRHKITKRGQNVTFRCDPISEHNRLYWYRQTLGQGPEFLTYFQNEAQLEKSRLLSDRFSAERPKGSFSTLEIQRTEQGDSAMYLCASSPTGTETYNEQFFGPGTRLTVL.

A note on this clonotype: At one end, the junction sequence differs from germline, possibly due to a read error. The chain couples TRBV20-1 to TRBJ1-2; 9 bases match TRBD1. This CDR3 has 16 amino acids. In germline, CDR1 is DFQATT, CDR2 SNEGSKA (reference sequence). Here the CDR3 reads CSARPSGQGRIYGSTF. The CDR3 DNA follows: TGCAGTGCTAGACCCTCGGGACAGGGACGGATCTATGGCTCCACCTTC.

This clonotype was observed a few times. The chain links TRBV20-1 to TRBJ1-5; 11 positions match TRBD1. V shed 1 base, J shed 1 base, and the junction held 6 bases outside the gene matches. The CDR3 loop spans 17 amino acids. In germline, CDR1 is DFQATT, CDR2 SNEGSKA (reference sequence). CDR3 DNA: TGCAGTGCTAGAGGGGGAGGACAGGGGGCCAGCAATCAGCCCCAGCATTTT. This encodes CSARGGGQGASNQPQHF.

The chain uses TRBV28 and TRBJ2-1; TRBD2 aligns across 9 bases. The V gene end was trimmed by 2 bases and the J gene end by 6 bases; junction bases not matched to a gene: 8. The CDR3 spans 16 residues. Germline CDR1 MDHEN, CDR2 SYDVKM. CDR3 sequence reads: CASSLGGRGMGNEQFF. The CDR3 DNA reads as TGTGCCAGCAGTTTAGGCGGGAGGGGTATGGGCAATGAGCAGTTCTTC.

The chain has TRBV20-1 and TRBJ1-6, with D possibly matching TRBD1 (5 bases). Germline V lookup: CDR1 DFQATT, CDR2 SNEGSKA (reference sequence). The length of the CDR3 is 15 residues. With 2 bases removed from V and 5 bases from J, the gap between germline ends came to 13 bases. The CDR3 nucleotides are TGCAGTGCTAGACTACAGGACTTGCATAATTCACCCCTCCACTTT. Protein: CSARLQDLHNSPLHF.

V usage is TRBV7-3 and J usage is TRBJ2-3; 8 nucleotides match TRBD2. This CDR3 has 20 amino acids. Germline V gene data show CDR1 as SGHTA and CDR2 as FQGTGA. After removal of 5 bases from V and 6 bases from J, the junction contained 25 bases not matched to a gene. The CDR3 region is CASSGRGTSGERGIRDTQYF. The CDR3 region has the DNA TGTGCCAGCAGCGGTCGGGGAACTAGCGGAGAACGCGGCATCAGGGATACGCAGTATTTT. Full variable domain (outside the CDR3, taken from reference TRBV7-3 and TRBJ2-3): GAGVSQTPSNKVTEKGKYVELRCDPISGHTALYWYRQSLGQGPEFLIYFQGTGAADDSGLPNDRFFAVRPEGSVSTLKIQRTERGDSAVYLCASSGRGTSGERGIRDTQYFGPGTRLTVL.

The chain combines TRBV4-1 with TRBJ2-5; 8 bases are shared with TRBD2. Germline V CDR1 and CDR2: MGHRA, YSYEKL. The CDR3 totals 17 residues. V lost 0 bases, J lost 5 bases, and 11 bases stayed unmatched. CDR3 residues: CASSQDPISGIYETQYF. CDR3 coding DNA: TGCGCCAGCAGCCAAGATCCCATTAGCGGGATATATGAGACCCAGTACTTC.

CDR3 in DNA: TGTGCCAGCAGTTACGGGACTAGCGCCAACAATGAGCAGTTCTTC. This codes for CASSYGTSANNEQFF. This chain joins TRBV12-3 or TRBV12-4 and TRBJ2-1, with 10 bases lining up with TRBD2. V was pared by 4 bases and J by 5 bases, with 5 bases of the junction left unmatched. This CDR3 spans 15 amino acids.

This clonotype has only a few counts. This chain joins TRBV15 and TRBJ2-3; 8 bases are a match to TRBD2. Germline CDR1 is LNHNV and CDR2 is YYDKDF (reference sequence). V trimming: 8 bases; J trimming: 1 base; junction bases outside the gene matches: 8. The CDR3 has 15 amino acids. DNA for the CDR3: TGTGCCACCGGCCAAGCGGGGGTAGGCACAGATACGCAGTATTTT. Amino acid sequence: CATGQAGVGTDTQYF. Full variable domain (missing parts from reference TRBV15 and TRBJ2-3): DAMVIQNPRYQVTQFGKPVTLSCSQTLNHNVMYWYQQKSSQAPKLLFHYYDKDFNNEADTPDNFQSRRPNTSFCFLDIRSPGLGDTAMYLCATGQAGVGTDTQYFGPGTRLTVL.

This clonotype was found a few times. J is TRBJ2-1 and V is TRBV25-1; TRBD2 is a possible D gene (6 bases). The CDR3 is made up of 15 amino acids. The ends were cut back, 3 bases at V and 2 bases at J, with 11 bases in the middle. The germline V gene has CDR1 MGHDK and CDR2 SYGVNS. This chain's CDR3 is CASSDRRTTYNEQFF. CDR3 sequence (DNA): TGTGCCAGCAGTGATCGGAGGACTACCTACAATGAGCAGTTCTTC.

As concerns this clonotype: A read error may account for a junction end that differs from germline. The rearrangement joins TRBV12-3 or TRBV12-4 to TRBJ2-5; D perhaps matches TRBD1 (6 bases). This CDR3 has 14 residues. The CDR3 region has the DNA TGTGCGAGCAGGGGCCCGACGGGTAAAGAGACCCAGTACTTC. It translates to CASRGPTGKETQYF.

The V gene is TRBV5-8, the J gene TRBJ2-5; no firm D call. CDR1 and CDR2 (germline): SGHTS, YDEGEE. The CDR3 runs 12 residues. The ends were cut back, 6 bases at V and 5 bases at J, with 11 bases in the middle. In DNA, the CDR3 is TGTGCCAGCAAAGACATACTGGAGACCCAGTACTTC. Translation: CASKDILETQYF.

The V and J genes are TRBV28 and TRBJ1-6; perhaps TRBD1 as D (5 bases). This CDR3 has 17 residues. The V gene's germline CDR1 is MDHEN and CDR2 SYDVKM. V lost 7 bases and J lost 0, with 16 bases in between. The CDR3: CASTQRDLSSYNSPLHF. The CDR3 bases are TGTGCCAGCACCCAGAGGGACTTGAGCTCCTATAATTCACCCCTCCACTTT.

The chain uses TRBV6-5 and TRBJ1-2; a weak D match, TRBD1 (5 bases). Trimming shortened V by 6 bases and J by 2 bases, and 10 bases separated the two germline ends. The CDR3 totals 13 residues. Germline-derived CDR1 and CDR2 are MNHEY and SVGAGI. The CDR3 region is CASRTGTNYGYTF. In nucleotides, the CDR3 is TGTGCCAGCAGAACCGGGACGAACTATGGCTACACCTTC.